Described below is a single T cell receptor (beta chain) sequence and its context. What it recognizes is unknown. This CDR3 spans 15 amino acids. The V end lost 0 bases, the J end lost 5 bases, and 11 bases lay between the germline ends. CDR1 and CDR2 from the germline V gene are LGHNA and YNFKEQ. TCR alpha and TCR beta cDNA libraries with sample barcodes and UMIs came from 5'RACE using constant-segment primers. Using its own MiXCR run on the 5' RACE reads, TCRdb lists one record per CDR3 protein. The data contain 100,000 to 150,000 distinct CDR3 sequences, less than 6.5% of them singletons. This sample stems from a study of T-cell memory formation after mild COVID-19. Study summary: Most TCR clusters belonged to a single donor.

The study's findings and limits: Contracting CD4+ clones were located mainly in CM and EM, and CD8+ clones in EMRA. Clones shrinking from day 15 to 85 showed even CD4/CD8 mixes; later expanders tilted CD4+.

The receptor's source is an adult woman who had mild COVID-19 (a few samples of this study predate the infection). Cell type and time point are not known. The chain recombines TRBV4-2 with TRBJ2-1, with D hard to call. The source material was PBMCs or a T cell subset sorted from them (not recorded which). The CDR3 sequence: CASSQERSRNNEQFF. The CDR3 DNA is TGTGCCAGCAGCCAAGAGAGGTCTAGAAACAATGAGCAGTTCTTC.